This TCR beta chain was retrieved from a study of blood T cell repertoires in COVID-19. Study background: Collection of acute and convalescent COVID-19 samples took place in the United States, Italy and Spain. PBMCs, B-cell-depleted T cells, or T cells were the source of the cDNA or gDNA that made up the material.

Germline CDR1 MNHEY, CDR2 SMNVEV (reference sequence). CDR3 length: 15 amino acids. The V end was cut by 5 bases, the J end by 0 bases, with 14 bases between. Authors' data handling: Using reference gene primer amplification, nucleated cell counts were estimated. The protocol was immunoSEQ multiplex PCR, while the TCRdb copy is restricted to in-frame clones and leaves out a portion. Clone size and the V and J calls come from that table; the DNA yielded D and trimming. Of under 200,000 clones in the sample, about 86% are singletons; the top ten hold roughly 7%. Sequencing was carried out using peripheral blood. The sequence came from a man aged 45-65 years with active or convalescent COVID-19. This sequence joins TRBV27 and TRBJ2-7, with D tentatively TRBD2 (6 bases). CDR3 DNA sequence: TGTGCCAGCAGTCTAACTAGCACGAGCTCCTACGAGCAGTACTTC. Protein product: CASSLTSTSSYEQYF.